This passage covers 4 T cell receptor beta chains from one sample sequenced in a study of blood T cells in healthy people across ages. The second PCR ran about 6 to 11 cycles with a sample-barcoded 5' primer and J-beta primers. TCRdb called the 5' RACE reads again in MiXCR, with one record for every CDR3 protein. The sample holds under 850,000 distinct CDR3 sequences; 36% are singletons and the top ten take 10% to 15%. Input material: blood. All receptors derive from a man in his late teens or twenties in good health.

In this sample, this clonotype turned up once. The gene calls are TRBV6-6 and TRBJ1-1; D uncertain. This CDR3 has 14 residues. The V end lost 2 bases, the J end lost 3 bases, and 10 bases lay between the germline ends. Germline CDR1 is MNHNY and CDR2 is SVGAGI (reference sequence). The CDR3 sequence is CASSYSGEDTEAFF. In DNA form, the CDR3 reads TGTGCCAGCAGTTACAGTGGGGAGGACACTGAAGCTTTCTTT.

This clonotype was counted many times. J is TRBJ2-1 and V is TRBV20-1; D unclear. Trimming took off 0 bases at V and 7 bases at J, with 16 bases between the two ends. The CDR3 runs 15 residues. Germline CDR1 and CDR2: DFQATT and SNEGSKA (reference sequence). CDR3 amino acids: CSAREFLESRNEQFF. The CDR3 coding sequence is TGCAGTGCTAGAGAGTTCTTAGAGAGTCGGAATGAGCAGTTCTTC.

The table lists this clonotype with a few counts. This rearrangement joins TRBV12-3 or TRBV12-4 to TRBJ2-7, with 12 bases aligning to TRBD1. There are 16 residues in the CDR3. Germline trimming cut 4 bases from V and 7 bases from J; bases unmatched to any gene: 11. In nucleotides, the CDR3 is TGTGCCAGCAGTTCTAGGCCGGGACAGGGGGCACGGGAGCAGTACTTC. Its translation is CASSSRPGQGAREQYF.

This clonotype was seen only a few times. This rearrangement joins TRBV12-3 or TRBV12-4 to TRBJ2-7; 7 positions match TRBD1. J gave up 3 bases and V 3 bases, and 5 bases lay outside the gene matches. The CDR3 is made up of 14 amino acids. The CDR3 loop is CASSFGNRGYEQYF. The CDR3 bases are TGTGCCAGCAGTTTCGGGAACAGGGGCTACGAGCAGTACTTC.